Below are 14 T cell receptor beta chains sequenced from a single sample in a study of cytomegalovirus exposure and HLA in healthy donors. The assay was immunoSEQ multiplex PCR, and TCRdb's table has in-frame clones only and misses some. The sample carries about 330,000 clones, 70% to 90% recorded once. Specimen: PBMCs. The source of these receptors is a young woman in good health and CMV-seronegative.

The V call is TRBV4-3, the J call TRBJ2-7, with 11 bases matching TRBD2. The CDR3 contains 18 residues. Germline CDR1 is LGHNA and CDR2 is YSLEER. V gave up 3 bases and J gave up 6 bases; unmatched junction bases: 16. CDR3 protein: CASSQGGSSGRAGGEQYF. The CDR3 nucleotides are TGCGCCAGCAGCCAGGGCGGGAGTAGCGGGAGGGCCGGGGGCGAGCAGTACTTC.

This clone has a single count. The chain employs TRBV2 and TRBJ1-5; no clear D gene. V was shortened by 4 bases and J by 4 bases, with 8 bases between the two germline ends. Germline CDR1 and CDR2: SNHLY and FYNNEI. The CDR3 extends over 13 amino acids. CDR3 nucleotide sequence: TGTGCCAGCAGTGGAGGGTGGAATCAGCCCCAGCATTTT. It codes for CASSGGWNQPQHF. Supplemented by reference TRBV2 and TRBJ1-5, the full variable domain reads EPEVTQTPSHQVTQMGQEVILRCVPISNHLYFYWYRQILGQKVEFLVSFYNNEISEKSEIFDDQFSVERPDGSNFTLKIRSTKLEDSAMYFCASSGGWNQPQHFGDGTRLSIL.

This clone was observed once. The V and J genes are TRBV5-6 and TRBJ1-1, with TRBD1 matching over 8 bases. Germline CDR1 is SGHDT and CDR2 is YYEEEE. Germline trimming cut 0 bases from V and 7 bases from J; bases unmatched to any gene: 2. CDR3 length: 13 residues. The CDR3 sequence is CASSLGQGIEAFF. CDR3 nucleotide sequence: TGTGCCAGCAGCTTGGGACAGGGGATTGAAGCTTTCTTT. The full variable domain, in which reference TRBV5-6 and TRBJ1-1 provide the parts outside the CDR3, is DAGVTQSPTHLIKTRGQQVTLRCSPKSGHDTVSWYQQALGQGPQFIFQYYEEEERQRGNFPDRFSGHQFPNYSSELNVNALLLGDSALYLCASSLGQGIEAFFGQGTRLTVV.

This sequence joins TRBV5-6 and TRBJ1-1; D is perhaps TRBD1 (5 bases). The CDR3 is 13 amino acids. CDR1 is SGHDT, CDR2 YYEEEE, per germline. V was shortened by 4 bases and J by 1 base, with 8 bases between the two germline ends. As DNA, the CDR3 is TGTGCCAGCAGCCCGACAGCGAACACTGAAGCTTTCTTT. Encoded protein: CASSPTANTEAFF.

CDR3 DNA sequence: TGTGCCAGCACCTCACCACAATACGAGCAGTACTTC. As protein: CASTSPQYEQYF. The chain combines TRBV28 with TRBJ2-7; D uncertain. CDR3 length: 12 residues. CDR1 is MDHEN, CDR2 SYDVKM, per germline. Deletions cut 7 bases from V and 4 bases from J, with 11 bases between.

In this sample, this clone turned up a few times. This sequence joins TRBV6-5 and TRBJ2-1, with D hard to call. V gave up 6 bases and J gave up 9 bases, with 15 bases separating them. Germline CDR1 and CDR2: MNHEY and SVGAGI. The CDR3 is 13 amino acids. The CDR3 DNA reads TGTGCCAGCAGACTACCTAGTACGATTGAGCAGTTCTTC. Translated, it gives CASRLPSTIEQFF.

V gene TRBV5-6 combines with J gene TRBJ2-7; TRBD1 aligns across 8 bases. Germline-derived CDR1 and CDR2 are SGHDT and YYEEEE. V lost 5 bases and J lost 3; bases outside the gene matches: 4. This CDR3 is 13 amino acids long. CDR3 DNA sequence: TGTGCCAGCAGGAGGGACAGGTACTACGAGCAGTACTTC. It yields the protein CASRRDRYYEQYF.

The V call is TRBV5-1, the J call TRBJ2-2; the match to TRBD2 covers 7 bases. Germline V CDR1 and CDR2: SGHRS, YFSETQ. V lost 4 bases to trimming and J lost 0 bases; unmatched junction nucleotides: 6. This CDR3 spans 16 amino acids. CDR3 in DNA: TGCGCCAGCAGCCTACTAGCGACGGCGAACACCGGGGAGCTGTTTTTT. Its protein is CASSLLATANTGELFF.

Written as DNA, the CDR3 is TGCGCCAGCAGCGCCGGGACTAGCGCATTAACAGATACGCAGTATTTT. Protein: CASSAGTSALTDTQYF. This chain connects TRBV5-1 to TRBJ2-3, with 10 bases identical to TRBD2. Per germline, CDR1 SGHRS and CDR2 YFSETQ. The CDR3 is 16 amino acids. V was pared by 4 bases and J by 3 bases, with 8 bases of the junction left unmatched.

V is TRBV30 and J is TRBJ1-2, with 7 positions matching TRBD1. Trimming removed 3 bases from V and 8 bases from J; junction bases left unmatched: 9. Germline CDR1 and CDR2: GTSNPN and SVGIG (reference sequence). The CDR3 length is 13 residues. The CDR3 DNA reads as TGTGCCTGGAGCCAGACAGGGCGATTGGGCTACACCTTC. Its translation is CAWSQTGRLGYTF.

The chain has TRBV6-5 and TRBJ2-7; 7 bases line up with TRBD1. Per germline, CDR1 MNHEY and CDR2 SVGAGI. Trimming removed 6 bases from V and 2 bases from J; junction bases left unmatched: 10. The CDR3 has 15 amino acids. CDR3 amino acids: CASSPSGGQAYEQYF. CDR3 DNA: TGTGCCAGCAGCCCCTCCGGAGGACAGGCCTACGAGCAGTACTTC.

The CDR3 reads CASSLIGAGNQPQHF. The CDR3 DNA follows: TGTGCCAGCAGCTTGATAGGGGCTGGCAATCAGCCCCAGCATTTT. The chain uses TRBV5-6 and TRBJ1-5; the D gene is possibly TRBD1 (5 bases). V shed 1 base and J shed 2 bases, with 10 bases lying between them. Looked up from germline, CDR1 is SGHDT and CDR2 is YYEEEE. This CDR3 has 15 amino acids. Filled out from reference TRBV5-6 and TRBJ1-5, the complete variable domain reads DAGVTQSPTHLIKTRGQQVTLRCSPKSGHDTVSWYQQALGQGPQFIFQYYEEEERQRGNFPDRFSGHQFPNYSSELNVNALLLGDSALYLCASSLIGAGNQPQHFGDGTRLSIL.

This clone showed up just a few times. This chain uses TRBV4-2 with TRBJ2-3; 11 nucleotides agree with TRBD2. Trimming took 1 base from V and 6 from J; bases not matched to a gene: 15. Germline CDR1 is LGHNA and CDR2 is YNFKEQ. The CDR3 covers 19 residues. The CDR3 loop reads CASSQAGTSGAILADTQYF. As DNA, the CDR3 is TGTGCCAGCAGCCAAGCCGGGACTAGCGGAGCAATACTAGCGGATACGCAGTATTTT.

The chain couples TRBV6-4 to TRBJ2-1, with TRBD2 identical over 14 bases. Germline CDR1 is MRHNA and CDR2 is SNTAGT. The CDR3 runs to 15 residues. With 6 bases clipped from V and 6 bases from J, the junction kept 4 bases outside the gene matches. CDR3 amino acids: CASSPGTSGSNEQFF. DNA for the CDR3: TGTGCCAGCAGCCCCGGGACTAGCGGGAGCAATGAGCAGTTCTTC.